This TCR beta chain was identified in a study of T cells in Graves' hyperthyroidism and ophthalmopathy. Broader study findings: Stable hyperthyroidism was told apart from ophthalmopathy by a model built on 13 V-J features.

Regions amplified from RNA transcripts were the TCR beta CDR3 regions. First-round RT-PCR of the TCR CDR3 relied on the HTBI primer set. In TCRdb, the multiplex PCR reads were re-called with MiXCR into one record per CDR3 protein. There are about 250,000 distinct CDR3 sequences in the sample; about 24% occur only once, and under 40% lies in the top ten. This clonotype was recorded many times. What it binds is not known. The V end was cut by 0 bases, the J end by 9 bases, with 18 bases between. Germline V gene data show CDR1 as LNHDA and CDR2 as SQIVND (reference sequence). There are 16 residues in the CDR3.

The sample taken for sequencing was blood. The receptor comes from a woman aged 40 to 49 with Graves' ophthalmopathy. The chain uses TRBV19 and TRBJ1-5; D is unclear. The CDR3: CASSIDHGRPPRPQHF. The DNA for the CDR3 is TGTGCCAGTAGTATAGATCACGGCAGACCCCCGCGGCCCCAGCATTTT.